The source of this T cell receptor (beta chain) is a study of CD8+CD57+ T cells in acquired aplastic anemia. The CDR3 contains 16 residues. Germline CDR1 reads ENHRY; CDR2 reads SYGVKD. Patients picked for sequencing had shown CD8+CD57+ cell expansion detected by flow cytometry. As to this clonotype: At one boundary the junction diverges from the germline segment, which might be a read error.

TCR beta VDJ combinations and CDR3 sequences were profiled from genomic DNA. TCRdb re-called the reads with MiXCR, one entry per CDR3 protein. The sample contains a few hundred thousand distinct CDR3 sequences, roughly 53% of which appear only once. The gene calls are TRBV10-3 and TRBJ2-5; the D call may be TRBD1 or TRBD2 (6 bases each). The sequence was collected from a human donor with aplastic anemia. Sequenced: sorted CD4+, CD8+, or CD8+CD57+ T cells (not recorded which) from PBMCs. The CDR3 loop reads CAISENRAGQQGTQYF. DNA for the CDR3: TGTGCCATCAGTGAGAATAGGGCGGGACAACAAGGGACCCAGTACTTC.